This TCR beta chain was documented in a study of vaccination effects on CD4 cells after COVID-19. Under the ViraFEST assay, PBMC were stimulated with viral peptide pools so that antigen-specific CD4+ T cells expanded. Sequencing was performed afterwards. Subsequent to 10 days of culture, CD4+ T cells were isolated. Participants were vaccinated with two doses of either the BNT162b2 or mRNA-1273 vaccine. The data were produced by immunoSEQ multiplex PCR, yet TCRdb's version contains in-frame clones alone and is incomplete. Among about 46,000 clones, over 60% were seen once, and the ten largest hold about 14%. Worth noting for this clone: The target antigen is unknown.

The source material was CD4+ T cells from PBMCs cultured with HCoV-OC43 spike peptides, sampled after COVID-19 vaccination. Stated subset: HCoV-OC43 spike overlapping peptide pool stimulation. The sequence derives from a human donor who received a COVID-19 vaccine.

CDR3 bases: TGTGCCAGCAGCAAATTAGGGCGTGATGAAAAACTGTTTTTT. It yields the protein CASSKLGRDEKLFF. V usage is TRBV3-1 (or the pseudogene TRBV3-2) and J usage is TRBJ1-4; no clear D. The V end lost 5 bases, the J end lost 6 bases, and 13 bases lay between the germline ends. Germline V CDR1 and CDR2: LGHDT, YNNKEL (reference sequence). CDR3 length: 14 residues.